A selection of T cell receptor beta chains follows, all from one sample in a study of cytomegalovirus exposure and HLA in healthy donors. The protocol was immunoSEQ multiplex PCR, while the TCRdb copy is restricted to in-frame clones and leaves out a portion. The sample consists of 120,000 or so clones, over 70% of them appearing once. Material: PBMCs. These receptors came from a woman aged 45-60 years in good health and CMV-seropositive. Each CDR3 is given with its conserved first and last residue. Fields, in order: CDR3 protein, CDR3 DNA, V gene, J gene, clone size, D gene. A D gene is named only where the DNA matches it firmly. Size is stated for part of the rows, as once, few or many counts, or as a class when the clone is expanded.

CDR3: CASSLVASGGFEQFF
DNA: TGTGCCAGCAGCTTGGTGGCTAGCGGGGGTTTTGAGCAGTTCTTC
V: TRBV5-6
J: TRBJ2-1
size: NA
D: TRBD2

CDR3: CASSLLPGKLFF
DNA: TGTGCCAGCAGCTTGCTCCCCGGAAAACTGTTTTTT
V: TRBV7-2
J: TRBJ1-4
size: NA
D: NA

CDR3: CASNEIRGRAAQPQHF
DNA: TGTGCCAGCAACGAAATCAGGGGACGGGCGGCTCAGCCCCAGCATTTT
V: TRBV6-4
J: TRBJ1-5
size: NA
D: NA

CDR3: CASRHKIRGAAVEAFF
DNA: TGTGCCAGCAGACATAAAATTCGGGGGGCTGCAGTCGAAGCTTTCTTT
V: TRBV5-6
J: TRBJ1-1
size: NA
D: NA

CDR3: CSVGREPSTDTQYF
DNA: TGCAGCGTTGGTAGGGAGCCTAGCACAGATACGCAGTATTTT
V: TRBV29-1
J: TRBJ2-3
size: NA
D: NA

CDR3: CASSEDRGRGYTF
DNA: TGTGCCAGCAGTGAAGACAGGGGCAGAGGCTACACCTTC
V: TRBV6-1
J: TRBJ1-2
size: NA
D: TRBD1

CDR3: CASSPLLSLNTGELFF
DNA: TGTGCCAGTAGTCCCCTCCTGAGCTTAAACACCGGGGAGCTGTTTTTT
V: TRBV19
J: TRBJ2-2
size: few
D: NA

CDR3: CASSQGAFGEQFF
DNA: TGTGCCAGTAGTCAGGGGGCATTTGGTGAGCAGTTCTTC
V: TRBV19
J: TRBJ2-1
size: NA
D: TRBD1

CDR3: CAWSVGQTGTDTQYF
DNA: TGTGCCTGGAGTGTGGGCCAAACAGGCACAGATACGCAGTATTTT
V: TRBV30
J: TRBJ2-3
size: once
D: NA

CDR3: CASSPRYAEAFF
DNA: TGTGCCAGCAGCCCCAGATACGCTGAAGCTTTCTTT
V: TRBV11-2
J: TRBJ1-1
size: NA
D: NA

CDR3: CASSDRGQGKDTQYF
DNA: TGTGCCAGCAGTGACCGGGGACAGGGAAAAGATACGCAGTATTTT
V: TRBV2
J: TRBJ2-3
size: NA
D: TRBD1

CDR3: CASSVGGRGYGYTF
DNA: TGTGCCAGCAGCGTAGGGGGCAGGGGCTATGGCTACACCTTC
V: TRBV9
J: TRBJ1-2
size: NA
D: NA

CDR3: CASSEDGDGYTF
DNA: TGTGCCAGCAGCGAAGACGGAGATGGCTACACCTTC
V: TRBV4-2
J: TRBJ1-2
size: NA
D: NA

CDR3: CASSLERGGETQYF
DNA: TGTGCCAGCAGCTTAGAGAGGGGAGGGGAGACCCAGTACTTC
V: TRBV7-2
J: TRBJ2-5
size: NA
D: TRBD2

CDR3: CASSPRVGVTGELFF
DNA: TGTGCCAGCAGCCCCAGGGTAGGAGTCACCGGGGAGCTGTTTTTT
V: TRBV9
J: TRBJ2-2
size: NA
D: NA

CDR3: CASSQEPNQPTSGSTDTQYF
DNA: TGCGCCAGCAGCCAAGAACCTAACCAACCGACTAGCGGGAGCACAGATACGCAGTATTTT
V: TRBV4-3
J: TRBJ2-3
size: NA
D: TRBD2

CDR3: CASSLPRGTDTQYF
DNA: TGTGCCAGCTCTCTTCCGAGGGGCACAGATACGCAGTATTTT
V: TRBV18
J: TRBJ2-3
size: NA
D: NA

CDR3: CASSLAGGGGAYGYTF
DNA: TGTGCCAGCAGCTTGGCCGGCGGAGGGGGGGCCTATGGCTACACCTTC
V: TRBV5-5
J: TRBJ1-2
size: NA
D: NA

CDR3: CSVERPPGRLDTQYF
DNA: TGCAGCGTTGAGAGGCCCCCTGGGAGGTTAGATACGCAGTATTTT
V: TRBV29-1
J: TRBJ2-3
size: NA
D: NA

CDR3: CASRFTAATNEKLFF
DNA: TGTGCCAGTAGATTCACAGCTGCAACTAATGAAAAACTGTTTTTT
V: TRBV19
J: TRBJ1-4
size: NA
D: NA

CDR3: CAWSVLRGLGTDTQYF
DNA: TGTGCCTGGAGTGTACTGAGGGGGCTAGGTACAGATACGCAGTATTTT
V: TRBV30
J: TRBJ2-3
size: NA
D: TRBD1

CDR3: CASSIQGARYEQYF
DNA: TGTGCCAGCAGCATCCAGGGGGCGCGGTACGAGCAGTACTTC
V: TRBV7-9
J: TRBJ2-7
size: NA
D: TRBD1